A selection of T cell receptor beta chains follows, all from one sample in a study of shared clonotypes between healthy human individuals. TCRdb's table, derived via immunoSEQ multiplex PCR, lists solely in-frame clones and lacks some. The table records 2 million to 2.5 million clones, over 85% of them present only once. Sequences were obtained from naive CD4+ T cells from PBMCs. These receptors all come from a man aged 18 to 30 in good health. Some clones in this sample may be carry-over from other donors' samples. Both conserved end residues are part of each CDR3. The order of the fields is D gene, V gene, J gene, clone size, CDR3 DNA, CDR3 protein. D genes are given only for firm matches. Part of the rows lack a size; the others show once, few, many or a class for expanded clones.

-,TRBV11-3,TRBJ1-5,once,TGTGCCAGCAGCTACCCATACGCGATTCGGAATCAGCCCCAGCATTTT,CASSYPYAIRNQPQHF
-,TRBV11-3,TRBJ2-2,-,TGTGCCAGCAGCCCTACCGGGGCTGGCGGGGAGCTGTTTTTT,CASSPTGAGGELFF
-,TRBV5-1,TRBJ2-3,-,TGCGCCAGCAGCTGGGGGGATTGGGAGTCCACAGATACGCAGTATTTT,CASSWGDWESTDTQYF
-,TRBV11-3,TRBJ2-1,-,TGTGCCAGCAGCTCCGCCAGCGGCCTCTACAATGAGCAGTTCTTC,CASSSASGLYNEQFF
-,TRBV28,TRBJ2-2,-,TGTGCCAGCCAGCTCTTCTCCGGGGAGCTGTTTTTT,CASQLFSGELFF
-,TRBV30,TRBJ2-3,-,TGTGCCTGGAGCGACTTATTTGATACGCAGTATTTT,CAWSDLFDTQYF
-,TRBV5-1,TRBJ2-3,-,TGCGCCAGCAGCCTCGCGGGACATACTAGCACAGATACGCAGTATTTT,CASSLAGHTSTDTQYF
-,TRBV5-1,TRBJ1-2,-,TGCGCCAGCAGCTTAAACAGCAGGGCTGAATATGGCTACACCTTC,CASSLNSRAEYGYTF
-,TRBV7-9,TRBJ1-5,-,TGTGCCAGCAGCTTAGCATTCGGGCCTCAAAAGGTCCAGCCCCAGCATTTT,CASSLAFGPQKVQPQHF
-,TRBV7-2,TRBJ2-2,-,TGTGCCAGCAGCCCAGTTCCTGGGAGCAACACCGGGGAGCTGTTTTTT,CASSPVPGSNTGELFF
-,TRBV2,TRBJ2-1,-,TGTGCCAGCAGTGAACAGGGGGGTACGTACAATGAGCAGTTCTTC,CASSEQGGTYNEQFF
-,TRBV28,TRBJ2-3,-,TGTGCCAGCCAAGGAGCCTTCACAGATACGCAGTATTTT,CASQGAFTDTQYF
TRBD1,TRBV7-3,TRBJ1-2,few,TGTGCCAGCAGCCGCGACAGGGGAACTGGCTACACCTTC,CASSRDRGTGYTF
-,TRBV29-1,TRBJ2-1,once,TGCAGCGTCGCGAATCCGGGACTCGCTGTCGATGAGCAGTTCTTC,CSVANPGLAVDEQFF
-,TRBV5-1,TRBJ1-5,-,TGCGCCAGCAGCTTGGTTGCGGGTAGCAATCAGCCCCAGCATTTT,CASSLVAGSNQPQHF
-,TRBV14,TRBJ1-4,-,TGTGCCAGCAGCCAAGATCGAGACCATGGGCTTGAAAAACTGTTTTTT,CASSQDRDHGLEKLFF
-,TRBV7-2,TRBJ2-3,once,TGTGCCAGCAGCTTAAGAGCGGCGACTAGCACAGATACGCAGTATTTT,CASSLRAATSTDTQYF
TRBD2,TRBV6-6,TRBJ2-1,-,TGTGCCAGCAGCCCTGGGACTAGCGGGAGGGGTGAGCAGTTCTTC,CASSPGTSGRGEQFF
-,TRBV28,TRBJ1-5,-,TGTGCCAGCAGCCTCCGTGGGGTTAACCTCGCCACCATGCCCCAGCATTTT,CASSLRGVNLATMPQHF
TRBD2,TRBV15,TRBJ2-7,-,TGTGCCACCAGCAGAGATCGGGGTAGCGGGATCTACGAGCAGTACTTC,CATSRDRGSGIYEQYF
TRBD1,TRBV27,TRBJ2-7,-,TGTGCCAGCCGAAGACAGGGGGCCCACGAGCAGTACTTC,CASRRQGAHEQYF
TRBD2,TRBV7-3,TRBJ2-3,-,TGTGCCACCGAAACTGGACTAGCGGACAACACAGATACGCAGTATTTT,CATETGLADNTDTQYF
TRBD1,TRBV7-9,TRBJ1-4,-,TGTGCCAGCAGCCCCCCCGGGACAGGGGTGGAAAAACTGTTTTTT,CASSPPGTGVEKLFF
-,TRBV28,TRBJ2-1,-,TGTGCCAGCAGTTCCAGGGTTCCAAACTCCTACAATGAGCAGTTCTTC,CASSSRVPNSYNEQFF
-,TRBV7-3,TRBJ2-3,-,TGTGCCAGCAGCTGGGACCCCCGCCGGCGGGATACGCAGTATTTT,CASSWDPRRRDTQYF
TRBD1,TRBV6-5,TRBJ2-7,-,TGTGCCAGCAGGGGAACAGGGGGCGCATACGAGCAGTACTTC,CASRGTGGAYEQYF
-,TRBV6-1,TRBJ1-1,-,TGTGCCAGCAGTGAACCGAACACTGAAGCTTTCTTT,CASSEPNTEAFF
-,TRBV19,TRBJ2-2,-,TGTGCCACAAGTGGTCCTGGGGGCACCGGGGAGCTGTTTTTT,CATSGPGGTGELFF
-,TRBV5-8,TRBJ1-1,-,TGTGCCAGCAGCTTGGACGCCGCTTTAGGGACTGAAGCTTTCTTT,CASSLDAALGTEAFF
-,TRBV28,TRBJ2-3,once,TGTGCCAGCAGTTTATATGGCGGTTCGGCAGATACGCAGTATTTT,CASSLYGGSADTQYF
-,TRBV9,TRBJ2-5,-,TGTGCCAGCAGCGTAGGATGGGGGGCCCAAGAGACCCAGTACTTC,CASSVGWGAQETQYF
TRBD1,TRBV28,TRBJ2-7,-,TGTGCCAGCAGTGGACAGGTACAGGGGCACCCCTACGAGCAGTACTTC,CASSGQVQGHPYEQYF